Shown below are 13 T cell receptor beta chains from a single sample sequenced in a study of cytomegalovirus exposure and HLA in healthy donors (dated by TCRdb to between 2016 and 2019). The library was built by means of the immunoSEQ multiplex PCR assay. A mixture of 60 forward primers for TCR Vbeta segments and 13 reverse primers for TCR Jbeta segments was used in the multiplex PCR. In its TCRdb copy, this immuneACCESS table keeps in-frame sequences only and misses some clones. Where compared with another copy, unresolved V genes explain less than half of these, and the others have no known cause. Recorded for this sample are about 160,000 clones; about 80% of them occurred a single time. The ten most abundant clones make up 1.3% of the sample. Sequenced sample: PBMCs. The origin of the receptors is a woman aged 45 to 65 in good health and CMV-seronegative.

Written as DNA, the CDR3 is TGTGCCAGCAGCTTAGGAGCCCTGGGCACAGATACGCAGTATTTT. Its translation: CASSLGALGTDTQYF. The J gene is TRBJ2-3, the V gene TRBV7-2; D remains ambiguous. The germline gives CDR1 SGHTA, CDR2 FQGNSA. V was trimmed by 1 base and J by 1 base, leaving 9 bases between them. The CDR3 contains 15 residues.

The rearrangement links TRBV5-1 to TRBJ2-2; 9 bases are shared with TRBD2. Germline values: CDR1 SGHRS, CDR2 YFSETQ. V gave up 6 bases and J gave up 4 bases; unmatched junction bases: 7. This CDR3 has 15 amino acids. The CDR3, as DNA: TGCGCCAGCAACTTAGCGGGAGAGACCACCGGGGAGCTGTTTTTT. Translation gives CASNLAGETTGELFF.

The chain joins TRBV19 to TRBJ1-5, with no clear D. V was trimmed by 3 bases and J by 4 bases, leaving 19 bases between them. CDR1 LNHDA and CDR2 SQIVND come from the germline V gene (reference sequence). The CDR3 length is 17 residues. CDR3 amino acids: CASSIAPRRQLNQPQHF. The CDR3 coding sequence is TGTGCCAGTAGTATCGCCCCGCGGAGGCAGCTTAATCAGCCCCAGCATTTT.

The chain is built from TRBV11-3 and TRBJ2-2; TRBD2 matches 12 bases. The CDR3 length is 17 residues. CDR1 is SGHNT and CDR2 is YENEEA in the germline V gene. Unmatched junction bases numbered 5, after V lost 1 base and J lost 5 bases. The CDR3 protein is CASSLGRLAGVTGELFF. The CDR3 region has the DNA TGTGCCAGCAGCTTAGGCCGACTAGCGGGAGTTACCGGGGAGCTGTTTTTT.

The rearrangement uses TRBV15 and TRBJ2-1; 8 nucleotides line up with TRBD2. Germline values: CDR1 LNHNV, CDR2 YYDKDF (reference sequence). The CDR3 has 15 residues. V shed 3 bases, J shed 15 bases, and the junction held 16 bases outside the gene matches. The CDR3 is CATSSPETRGGLVFF. In DNA form, the CDR3 reads TGTGCCACCAGCAGCCCAGAAACACGGGGGGGGCTCGTGTTCTTC.

The V call is TRBV12-5, the J call TRBJ2-2; 7 bases match TRBD1. This CDR3 is built from 16 residues. V gave up 3 bases and J gave up 3 bases; unmatched junction bases: 7. In germline, CDR1 is LGHNT, CDR2 FRNRAP. The CDR3 reads CASGFLGGRDTGELFF. In DNA, the CDR3 is TGTGCTAGTGGTTTTTTAGGGGGCAGGGACACCGGGGAGCTGTTTTTT.

The chain has TRBV18 and TRBJ2-2; the D gene is possibly TRBD1 (6 bases). Germline V gene lookup returns CDR1 KGHSH and CDR2 LQKENI. Trimming removed 2 bases from V and 2 bases from J, with 12 bases in between. This CDR3 has 16 amino acids. For the CDR3, the DNA is TGTGCCAGCTCACCAACAGGGAGTACAAACACCGGGGAGCTGTTTTTT. Translated, it gives CASSPTGSTNTGELFF.

This sequence joins TRBV19 and TRBJ2-7; the match to TRBD1 covers 10 bases. This CDR3 has 14 amino acids. V was clipped by 9 bases and J by 4 bases; unmatched bases: 9. Per the germline V gene, CDR1 is LNHDA and CDR2 is SQIVND (reference sequence). Here the CDR3 reads CASRRGTGVYEQYF. In nucleotides, the CDR3 is TGTGCCAGCCGCCGCGGGACAGGGGTATACGAGCAGTACTTC.

CDR3 nucleotides: TGTGCCACCTCCAGGGAGGGGGCGAACACCGGGGAGCTGTTTTTT. It yields the protein CATSREGANTGELFF. This chain links TRBV2 with TRBJ2-2; D might be TRBD2 (7 bases). The CDR3 has 15 amino acids. The germline V gene has CDR1 SNHLY and CDR2 FYNNEI. V lost 10 bases, J lost 0 bases, and 15 bases lay in between.

The CDR3: CASSTRTANTEAFF. CDR3 bases: TGTGCCAGTAGTACCCGGACAGCGAACACTGAAGCTTTCTTT. J is TRBJ1-1 and V is TRBV19, with D tentatively TRBD1 (6 bases). V shed 4 bases and J shed 1 base, with 10 bases lying between them. This CDR3 is 14 amino acids long. Per the germline V gene, CDR1 is LNHDA and CDR2 is SQIVND (reference sequence).

This sequence joins TRBV28 and TRBJ1-5; D gene ambiguous. The V end lost 1 base, the J end lost 0 bases, and 7 bases lay between the germline ends. CDR3 length: 15 residues. Per germline, CDR1 MDHEN and CDR2 SYDVKM. The CDR3 region is CASSLLGSSNQPQHF. In DNA form, the CDR3 reads TGTGCCAGCAGTTTATTGGGGAGTAGCAATCAGCCCCAGCATTTT.

V is TRBV7-3 and J is TRBJ1-2, with D unresolved. Germline V lookup: CDR1 SGHTA, CDR2 FQGTGA. CDR3 length equals 14 residues. Trimming stripped 0 bases from V and 4 bases from J, with 9 bases between. In nucleotides, the CDR3 is TGTGCCAGCAGCTTAACGGCATCCCCCTATGGCTACACCTTC. Its translation is CASSLTASPYGYTF.

J is TRBJ1-1 and V is TRBV4-3; tentative D call: TRBD1 (5 bases). Germline CDR1 reads LGHNA; CDR2 reads YSLEER. CDR3 length equals 19 residues. V was shortened by 4 bases and J by 5 bases, with 29 bases between the two germline ends. CDR3 nucleotides: TGCGCCAGCAGCCGTGGTCGGGGCGGGGGGATTTTGAGGGGAACTGAAGCTTTCTTT. Encoded protein: CASSRGRGGGILRGTEAFF.